These 5 T cell receptor beta chains were sequenced from one sample in a study of blood T cells in healthy people across ages. The authors ran a second PCR of about 6 to 11 cycles using a sample-barcoded 5' primer and a J-beta primer mix. One entry per CDR3 protein, called by TCRdb with MiXCR from the 5' RACE reads. In the table there are about 1.4 million distinct CDR3 sequences, 59% of which are singletons. The sample comprised blood. These TCRs come from a young man in good health.

J is TRBJ2-1 and V is TRBV7-9; TRBD2 might be the D (5 bases). V was clipped by 1 base and J by 1 base, with 11 bases between them. The CDR3 spans 16 residues. Looked up from germline, CDR1 is SEHNR and CDR2 is FQNEAQ (reference sequence). DNA of the CDR3: TGTGCCAGCAGCTTAGGGACTGCAAGGTCCTACAATGAGCAGTTCTTC. This gives the protein CASSLGTARSYNEQFF. The variable domain in full, with the rest retrieved from reference TRBV7-9 and TRBJ2-1, is DTGVSQNPRHKITKRGQNVTFRCDPISEHNRLYWYRQTLGQGPEFLTYFQNEAQLEKSRLLSDRFSAERPKGSFSTLEIQRTEQGDSAMYLCASSLGTARSYNEQFFGPGTRLTVL.

This clonotype was found once. Sequence at one end of the junction differs from germline and may be a read error. V usage is TRBV11-2 and J usage is TRBJ2-4, with a tentative D call TRBD1 (6 bases). Germline V gene sequence: CDR1 SGHAT, CDR2 FQNNGV. The CDR3 loop spans 14 amino acids. CDR3 nucleotides: TGTGCCGGCAGCTTCAACAGGGCTTCAGACATTCAGTACTTC. It codes for CAGSFNRASDIQYF.

V gene TRBV7-2 combines with J gene TRBJ2-2; D remains unclear. Trimming pared 0 bases from V and 4 bases from J, leaving 9 bases between. CDR3 length: 15 residues. Germline loops: CDR1 SGHTA, CDR2 FQGNSA. CDR3 sequence: CASSLARVITGELFF. The CDR3 DNA reads TGTGCCAGCAGCTTAGCGAGAGTGATCACCGGGGAGCTGTTTTTT.

This clonotype was picked up a small number of times. This sequence joins TRBV11-2 and TRBJ2-1; TRBD2 aligns across 10 bases. The CDR3 spans 17 residues. Germline values: CDR1 SGHAT, CDR2 FQNNGV. V lost 0 bases to trimming and J lost 6 bases; unmatched junction nucleotides: 8. In nucleotides, the CDR3 is TGTGCCAGCAGCTTAGATCCCGGGACTAGCGTTGTCAATGAGCAGTTCTTC. Translated, it gives CASSLDPGTSVVNEQFF.

This clonotype was observed a few times. V gene TRBV29-1 combines with J gene TRBJ2-1; D is uncertain. The CDR3 runs 12 residues. Trimming took off 4 bases at V and 5 bases at J, with 9 bases between the two ends. Germline V lookup: CDR1 SQVTM, CDR2 ANQGSEA. The CDR3 here is CSVGRPHNEQFF. The CDR3 region has the DNA TGCAGCGTTGGGCGTCCCCACAATGAGCAGTTCTTC.